The next 9 T cell receptor beta chains were all read from a single sample in a study of T cells after yellow fever vaccination. TCRdb independently ran MiXCR on the 5' RACE reads; one entry per CDR3 protein. In the table there are 250,000 to 400,000 distinct CDR3 sequences, 3.5% to 4.5% of which are singletons. Material: PBMCs, obtained 15 days after the yellow fever booster vaccination. These receptors came from a man in his late teens or twenties who received the YFV17D yellow fever vaccine.

This clonotype was recorded many times. The chain couples TRBV5-5 to TRBJ1-6, with a tentative D call TRBD1 (5 bases). The V and J ends lost 1 base and 9 bases respectively, with 17 bases between them. Germline lookup yields CDR1 SGHKS and CDR2 YYEKEE (reference sequence). The CDR3 sequence is 16 residues long. CDR3 nucleotide sequence: TGTGCCAGCAGCTTGTACGGGACGGATGGGAGTTCACCCCTCCACTTT. This sequence encodes CASSLYGTDGSSPLHF. The whole variable domain, remainder taken from reference TRBV5-5 and TRBJ1-6, is DAGVTQSPTHLIKTRGQQVTLRCSPISGHKSVSWYQQVLGQGPQFIFQYYEKEERGRGNFPDRFSARQFPNYSSELNVNALLLGDSALYLCASSLYGTDGSSPLHFGNGTRLTVT.

Many counts were recorded for this clonotype. This sequence joins TRBV20-1 and TRBJ2-5, with TRBD2 identical over 11 bases. The CDR3 totals 17 residues. Germline trimming cut 3 bases from V and 3 bases from J; bases unmatched to any gene: 12. Germline CDR1 is DFQATT and CDR2 is SNEGSKA (reference sequence). The CDR3 here is CSASVASGGSSEETQYF. In DNA, the CDR3 is TGCAGTGCTAGCGTCGCTAGCGGGGGGTCTTCCGAAGAGACCCAGTACTTC.

This clonotype occurred many times. This chain links TRBV3-1 with TRBJ2-7; D unresolved. V was cut by 1 base and J by 2 bases, with 15 bases left in between. The CDR3 sequence is 16 residues long. CDR1 is LGHDT and CDR2 is YNNKEL in the germline V gene (reference sequence). Written as DNA, the CDR3 is TGTGCCAGCAGCCAAGGTGGGCAGGCCTTCCCCTACGAGCAGTACGTC. Protein product: CASSQGGQAFPYEQYV.

This clonotype was counted many times. The genes are TRBV28 and TRBJ2-7, with a possible D match to TRBD1 (5 bases). The germline V and J ends were trimmed by 6 bases and 5 bases, with 14 bases remaining between them. Germline V gene sequence: CDR1 MDHEN, CDR2 SYDVKM. The CDR3 length is 13 residues. The CDR3 DNA reads TGTGCCAGCAGCCCACAGGCTTTGGACGAGCAGTACGTC. This encodes CASSPQALDEQYV.

This clonotype was seen more than once but under ten times. The V and J genes are TRBV5-5 and TRBJ2-2, with 8 nucleotides matching TRBD1. The CDR3 contains 18 residues. The V gene's germline CDR1 is SGHKS and CDR2 YYEKEE (reference sequence). V shed 4 bases and J 2 bases; nucleotides not matched to a gene: 13. This chain's CDR3 is CASSPGDRLGGNTGELFF. The CDR3 nucleotides read TGTGCCAGCAGCCCCGGGGACAGGCTTGGGGGCAACACCGGGGAGCTGTTTTTT.

This clonotype showed up many times. This sequence joins TRBV18 and TRBJ2-7; maybe TRBD1 (6 bases). V lost 3 bases to trimming and J lost 3 bases, with 6 bases between them. From germline, CDR1 is KGHSH and CDR2 LQKENI. The CDR3 covers 12 residues. DNA of the CDR3: TGTGCCAGCTCACCGACAGGCTACGAGCAGTACGTC. Translation: CASSPTGYEQYV.

This clonotype occurred a few times. This chain joins TRBV12-3 or TRBV12-4 and TRBJ1-5; 7 nucleotides align to TRBD1. This CDR3 region has 17 residues. V lost 5 bases and J lost 5; bases outside the gene matches: 15. The CDR3 nucleotides read TGTGCCAGCAGTCTCCCCCGCGGGACAGAACCCGATCAGCCCCAGCATTTT. This translates into CASSLPRGTEPDQPQHF.

This clonotype has ten or more counts. The rearrangement joins TRBV12-3 or TRBV12-4 to TRBJ2-1, with 15 bases matching TRBD2. Losses at the gene ends were 5 bases for V and 8 bases for J; bases not matched to a gene: 13. This CDR3 region has 18 residues. The CDR3 nucleotides are TGTGCCAGCAGTCTCTACCGGACTAGCGGGGGGGAAGACGATGAGCAGTTCTTC. Protein product: CASSLYRTSGGEDDEQFF.

The rearrangement links TRBV7-9 to TRBJ1-3; possible D gene TRBD1, 5 bases. Looked up from germline, CDR1 is SEHNR and CDR2 is FQNEAQ (reference sequence). The CDR3 has 15 amino acids. V was clipped by 2 bases and J by 6 bases, with 14 bases between them. Here the CDR3 DNA reads TGTGCCAGCAGCTTATTACGGGGACCTGAAAACACCATATATTTT. Its protein product is CASSLLRGPENTIYF.